Below, 31 T cell receptor beta chains from the same sample are listed, as sequenced in a study of response to subunit inactivated influenza vaccine. TCRdb redid the calling of the RT-PCR reads with MiXCR, one entry per CDR3 protein. The table includes approximately 530,000 distinct CDR3 sequences, approximately 7.1% detected once. Material: PBMCs from blood, obtained about 24 months after vaccination. The receptors shown here come from a man between 50 and 75 years old who received an inactivated influenza vaccine.

This chain links TRBV28 with TRBJ1-2; possible D gene TRBD1, 6 bases. The CDR3 totals 14 residues. Trimming removed 8 bases from V and 5 bases from J, with 18 bases in between. The germline V gene has CDR1 MDHEN and CDR2 SYDVKM. The CDR3 DNA reads as TGTGCCAGCCTAGGGCTGAGAGGGGGGTATGGCTACACCTTC. Translation: CASLGLRGGYGYTF.

The gene calls are TRBV20-1 and TRBJ2-7; 7 nucleotides match TRBD2. J was trimmed by 4 bases and V by 3 bases; bases with no gene match: 9. Germline-derived CDR1 and CDR2 are DFQATT and SNEGSKA (reference sequence). This CDR3 comprises 14 residues. CDR3 coding DNA: TGCAGTGCTAGGTTGGCGGGAGTAGTATACGAGCAGTACTTC. This codes for CSARLAGVVYEQYF.

The table lists this clonotype with many counts. The chain links TRBV6-4 to TRBJ2-7; 8 nucleotides align to TRBD2. Germline V lookup: CDR1 MRHNA, CDR2 SNTAGT. CDR3 size: 19 residues. The J segment lost 5 bases and the V segment lost 6 bases, leaving 24 bases of the junction unmatched. Here the CDR3 reads CASSAVVAGISFTRDEQYF. Here the CDR3 DNA reads TGTGCCAGCAGCGCCGTGGTAGCGGGAATTTCGTTTACAAGAGACGAGCAGTACTTC.

The chain is built from TRBV5-1 and TRBJ2-2, with TRBD1 identical over 8 bases. V shed 5 bases and J 0 bases; nucleotides not matched to a gene: 6. The CDR3 runs to 16 residues. The germline CDR1 and CDR2 sequences are SGHRS and YFSETQ. In DNA, the CDR3 is TGCGCCAGCAGTCCTGACAGGGGAACGAACACCGGGGAGCTGTTTTTT. Translated: CASSPDRGTNTGELFF.

This clonotype was detected only a few times. The chain combines TRBV12-3 or TRBV12-4 with TRBJ2-4; D remains unclear. The CDR3 contains 13 residues. With 2 bases removed from V and 6 bases from J, the gap between germline ends came to 8 bases. The CDR3 here is CASSLFTGNIQYF. For the CDR3, the DNA is TGTGCCAGCAGTTTATTCACGGGAAACATTCAGTACTTC.

The chain has TRBV10-3 and TRBJ2-6; no clear D gene. Trimming left V 6 bases short and J 1 base short, with 7 bases between. The germline V gene has CDR1 ENHRY and CDR2 SYGVKD. The CDR3 length is 14 residues. The CDR3 is CAIRLGSGANVLTF. In DNA, the CDR3 is TGTGCCATCAGGTTAGGTTCTGGGGCCAACGTCCTGACTTTC.

This clonotype was observed a handful of times. This rearrangement joins TRBV12-3 or TRBV12-4 to TRBJ2-1; TRBD1 aligns across 9 bases. With 8 bases clipped from V and 6 bases from J, the junction kept 11 bases outside the gene matches. The CDR3 sequence is 15 residues long. CDR3 in DNA: TGTGCCAGCCACGTTATACAGGGGGCGCCCAATGAGCAGTTCTTC. Protein sequence: CASHVIQGAPNEQFF.

This chain connects TRBV28 to TRBJ2-1; maybe TRBD2 (6 bases). The germline V and J ends were trimmed by 8 bases and 3 bases, with 14 bases remaining between them. CDR1 MDHEN and CDR2 SYDVKM come from the germline V gene. The length of the CDR3 is 14 residues. CDR3 region: CASAGTPVYNEQFF. The CDR3 DNA follows: TGTGCCAGCGCCGGGACTCCTGTCTACAATGAGCAGTTCTTC.

This rearrangement joins TRBV18 to TRBJ2-5; D is tentatively TRBD1 or TRBD2 (5 bases each). V gave up 3 bases and J gave up 4 bases, with 15 bases separating them. From germline, CDR1 is KGHSH and CDR2 LQKENI. The CDR3 is made up of 15 amino acids. CDR3 amino acids: CASSPFRDLGETQYF. CDR3 coding DNA: TGTGCCAGCTCACCTTTTAGGGACCTGGGAGAGACCCAGTACTTC.

This rearrangement joins TRBV11-2 to TRBJ2-1; possible D gene TRBD1, 6 bases. The CDR3 totals 15 residues. Between the trimmed V and J ends, which lost 2 bases and 5 bases, there was a span of 13 bases. The germline gives CDR1 SGHAT, CDR2 FQNNGV. Here the CDR3 reads CASSLTPGQNNEQFF. DNA of the CDR3: TGTGCCAGCAGCTTAACTCCGGGACAAAACAATGAGCAGTTCTTC.

This clonotype was observed at least ten times. The chain links TRBV7-9 to TRBJ2-1; TRBD1 aligns across 10 bases. CDR1 is SEHNR, CDR2 FQNEAQ, per germline (reference sequence). The CDR3 contains 15 residues. V lost 2 bases to trimming and J lost 6 bases; unmatched junction nucleotides: 4. CDR3 sequence: CASSLLGQGGNEQFF. The CDR3 DNA reads as TGTGCCAGCAGCTTACTAGGACAGGGGGGCAATGAGCAGTTCTTC.

This clonotype was counted many times. The rearrangement joins TRBV4-2 to TRBJ2-7, with 11 bases aligning to TRBD1. CDR1 LGHNA and CDR2 YNFKEQ come from the germline V gene. The CDR3 spans 16 residues. V lost 4 bases, J lost 0 bases, and 5 bases stayed unmatched. CDR3 sequence: CASSPEGQGASYEQYF. As DNA, the CDR3 is TGTGCCAGCAGCCCCGAAGGACAGGGGGCCTCCTACGAGCAGTACTTC.

This clonotype was observed a few times. The chain combines TRBV5-1 with TRBJ2-1; D might be TRBD1 (6 bases). This CDR3 contains 13 residues. V was pared by 4 bases and J by 6 bases, with 11 bases between. Germline V gene lookup returns CDR1 SGHRS and CDR2 YFSETQ. The CDR3 coding sequence is TGCGCCAGCAGCGAACTAGGGGGCAATGAGCAGTTCTTC. Translated: CASSELGGNEQFF.

The chain combines TRBV6-1 with TRBJ2-6; a weak D match, TRBD2 (6 bases). The germline V gene has CDR1 MNHNS and CDR2 SASEGT. The CDR3 consists of 17 residues. V lost 2 bases and J lost 0, with 11 bases in between. The CDR3 DNA reads TGTGCCAGCAGTGAATGGGCGGGGCCCTCTGGGGCCAACGTCCTGACTTTC. Its translation is CASSEWAGPSGANVLTF.

This sequence joins TRBV4-2 and TRBJ1-5, with no clear D. Germline values: CDR1 LGHNA, CDR2 YNFKEQ. V lost 2 bases and J lost 0, with 14 bases in between. The CDR3 has 17 amino acids. The CDR3 region is CASSQTDRRYSNQPQHF. The CDR3 DNA reads as TGTGCCAGCAGCCAAACGGACCGTCGATATAGCAATCAGCCCCAGCATTTT.

This clonotype was seen many times. The V and J genes are TRBV5-1 and TRBJ2-7; 8 nucleotides match TRBD1. Germline V gene data show CDR1 as SGHRS and CDR2 as YFSETQ. V was pared by 3 bases and J by 2 bases, with 4 bases of the junction left unmatched. The CDR3 sequence is 14 residues long. The CDR3 nucleotides read TGCGCCAGCAGCTGGGACAGGACTACCTACGAGCAGTACTTC. This gives the protein CASSWDRTTYEQYF.

This clonotype occurred a few times. The gene calls are TRBV4-1 and TRBJ2-1; D is possibly TRBD2 (5 bases). Germline CDR1 is MGHRA and CDR2 is YSYEKL. V lost 2 bases and J lost 5, with 10 bases in between. There are 14 residues in the CDR3. CDR3 sequence: CASSQPIAHNEQFF. DNA for the CDR3: TGCGCCAGCAGCCAACCTATAGCGCACAATGAGCAGTTCTTC.

This clonotype was detected only a few times. The rearrangement links TRBV6-2 or TRBV6-3 to TRBJ2-6; 9 nucleotides match TRBD1. V trimming: 8 bases; J trimming: 1 base; junction bases outside the gene matches: 3. Germline lookup yields CDR1 MNHEY and CDR2 SVGEGT. This CDR3 is 15 amino acids long. DNA of the CDR3: TGTGCCAGCGAGACAGGGGGGTCTGGGGCCAACGTCCTGACTTTC. Translation: CASETGGSGANVLTF.

This clonotype was seen a handful of times. The rearrangement links TRBV20-1 to TRBJ1-1, with D perhaps TRBD1 (6 bases). Germline V lookup: CDR1 DFQATT, CDR2 SNEGSKA (reference sequence). The CDR3 has 15 residues. V was cut by 1 base and J by 0 bases, with 12 bases left in between. The CDR3 nucleotides read TGCAGTGCTAGAGTAGGGGGGGGGCTGAACACTGAAGCTTTCTTT. This codes for CSARVGGGLNTEAFF.

There are a few counts of this clonotype. This chain links TRBV12-3 or TRBV12-4 with TRBJ2-7, with TRBD1 matching over 9 bases. The CDR3 sequence is 17 residues long. The J segment lost 1 base and the V segment lost 4 bases, leaving 11 bases of the junction unmatched. In DNA, the CDR3 is TGTGCCAGCAGTTCTTTGGACAGGGGATTTTTTTCCTACGAGCAGTACTTC. This gives the protein CASSSLDRGFFSYEQYF.

The J gene is TRBJ2-5, the V gene TRBV5-1, with 8 bases that match TRBD2. Germline values: CDR1 SGHRS, CDR2 YFSETQ. The CDR3 sequence is 16 residues long. V lost 5 bases and J lost 1; bases outside the gene matches: 10. CDR3 amino acids: CASRKGGGGRQETQYF. The CDR3 DNA follows: TGCGCCAGCAGGAAAGGCGGCGGGGGGCGCCAAGAGACCCAGTACTTC.

This clonotype has ten or more counts. The chain combines TRBV15 with TRBJ2-3; 8 positions match TRBD2. The germline V gene has CDR1 LNHNV and CDR2 YYDKDF (reference sequence). V lost 1 base, J lost 3 bases, and 3 bases stayed unmatched. This CDR3 is 15 amino acids long. CDR3 coding DNA: TGTGCCACCAGCAGAGTTAGCGGGGCAACAGATACGCAGTATTTT. Translated: CATSRVSGATDTQYF.

There are a few counts of this clonotype. This rearrangement joins TRBV5-5 to TRBJ2-5; D remains unclear. V was cut by 0 bases and J by 5 bases, with 14 bases left in between. This CDR3 is 15 amino acids long. Germline V gene lookup returns CDR1 SGHKS and CDR2 YYEKEE (reference sequence). DNA of the CDR3: TGTGCCAGCAGCTTGGAACACATCCCGAGGGAGACCCAGTACTTC. Protein: CASSLEHIPRETQYF.

This clonotype has more than one count but fewer than ten. The chain combines TRBV20-1 with TRBJ2-7, with 9 nucleotides matching TRBD1. After removal of 0 bases from V and 6 bases from J, the junction contained 9 bases not matched to a gene. The V gene's germline CDR1 is DFQATT and CDR2 SNEGSKA (reference sequence). The CDR3 length is 15 residues. The CDR3 protein is CSARDLGTGPGEQYF. The CDR3 region has the DNA TGCAGTGCTAGAGATCTCGGGACAGGGCCGGGCGAGCAGTACTTC.

There are many counts of this clonotype. The chain couples TRBV7-6 to TRBJ1-5; the match to TRBD1 covers 8 bases. V lost 5 bases, J lost 9 bases, and 6 bases stayed unmatched. The CDR3 sequence is 13 residues long. The germline V gene encodes CDR1 SGHVS and CDR2 FNYEAQ. CDR3 DNA: TGTGCCAGCAGCGGGGACAGGAAAGGGCCCCAGCATTTT. It encodes CASSGDRKGPQHF.

There are a few counts of this clonotype. This chain links TRBV3-1 with TRBJ1-2; D gene unclear. Germline-derived CDR1 and CDR2 are LGHDT and YNNKEL (reference sequence). The CDR3 totals 18 residues. V was shortened by 4 bases and J by 6 bases, with 27 bases between the two germline ends. CDR3: CASSPLPFRGKFSNGYTF. The CDR3 DNA follows: TGTGCCAGCAGCCCACTTCCTTTTCGCGGGAAATTTAGTAATGGCTACACCTTC.

The gene calls are TRBV20-1 and TRBJ2-5; no clear D gene. From germline, CDR1 is DFQATT and CDR2 SNEGSKA (reference sequence). This CDR3 has 14 residues. The germline V and J ends were trimmed by 0 bases and 0 bases, with 8 bases remaining between them. The CDR3 coding sequence is TGCAGTGCTAGAGAGTGGCAGTACCAAGAGACCCAGTACTTC. It codes for CSAREWQYQETQYF.

This clonotype was detected ten times or more. The CDR3 nucleotides read TGTGCCAGCAGTGAACGGGGGCGGGGGGGCCACAATGAGCAGTTCTTC. This gives the protein CASSERGRGGHNEQFF. The rearrangement uses TRBV2 and TRBJ2-1; 9 nucleotides match TRBD2. Germline V gives CDR1 SNHLY, CDR2 FYNNEI. CDR3 length equals 16 residues. V lost 2 bases, J lost 5 bases, and 7 bases stayed unmatched. The whole variable domain, filled in from reference TRBV2 and TRBJ2-1, reads EPEVTQTPSHQVTQMGQEVILRCVPISNHLYFYWYRQILGQKVEFLVSFYNNEISEKSEIFDDQFSVERPDGSNFTLKIRSTKLEDSAMYFCASSERGRGGHNEQFFGPGTRLTVL.

This clonotype was counted a few times. This rearrangement joins TRBV28 to TRBJ2-1, with 13 nucleotides matching TRBD2. The trim removed 5 bases at V and 5 bases at J, leaving 9 bases unmatched. This CDR3 is built from 17 residues. Germline CDR1 and CDR2: MDHEN and SYDVKM. The CDR3 coding sequence is TGTGCCAGCAGTCTGCTACTAGCGGGAGGGCCAAACAATGAGCAGTTCTTC. Translating gives CASSLLLAGGPNNEQFF.

This chain connects TRBV12-3 or TRBV12-4 to TRBJ2-3, with 8 bases aligning to TRBD1. The CDR3 covers 15 residues. The J segment lost 5 bases and the V segment lost 6 bases, leaving 10 bases of the junction unmatched. The CDR3 region has the DNA TGTGCCAGCAGCCGTTCCACGGACAGGGTAGATACGCAGTATTTT. Encoded protein: CASSRSTDRVDTQYF.

The CDR3 region has the DNA TGTGCCAGCAGTACCCCTGGTGGGAGGCGCAATGAGCAGTTCTTC. Encoded protein: CASSTPGGRRNEQFF. The V and J genes are TRBV6-1 and TRBJ2-1; tentatively, D is TRBD2 (6 bases). The CDR3 has 15 residues. The germline V and J ends were trimmed by 5 bases and 6 bases, with 17 bases remaining between them. The germline V gene has CDR1 MNHNS and CDR2 SASEGT.